The 2 T cell receptor beta chains listed next were all sequenced from one sample in a study of cytomegalovirus exposure and HLA in healthy donors. Both 60 Vbeta primers and 13 Jbeta primers went into the PCR. Measured with immunoSEQ multiplex PCR; TCRdb has only the in-frame clones, and not every one. Altogether approximately 300,000 clones are present, about four fifths being singletons, with the ten largest covering approximately 2%. Input material: PBMCs. These receptors were taken from a woman aged 40 to 50 in good health and CMV-seropositive.

The rearrangement links TRBV10-3 to TRBJ1-1; TRBD1 aligns across 7 bases. In germline, CDR1 is ENHRY, CDR2 SYGVKD. Trimming at V came to 6 bases and at J to 0 bases, leaving 4 bases not matched to a gene. This CDR3 region has 14 residues. CDR3 bases: TGTGCCATCAGAGAGGGGGCTATGAACACTGAAGCTTTCTTT. Translating it yields CAIREGAMNTEAFF.

V is TRBV18 and J is TRBJ1-5; D is ambiguous. The ends were cut back, 2 bases at V and 1 base at J, with 6 bases in the middle. The germline gives CDR1 KGHSH, CDR2 LQKENI. The CDR3 runs to 14 residues. CDR3 amino acids: CASSPERSNQPQHF. The CDR3 DNA reads TGTGCCAGCTCACCAGAACGGAGCAATCAGCCCCAGCATTTT. The complete variable domain, with remaining parts taken from reference TRBV18 and TRBJ1-5, reads NAGVMQNPRHLVRRRGQEARLRCSPMKGHSHVYWYRQLPEEGLKFMVYLQKENIIDESGMPKERFSAEFPKEGPSILRIQQVVRGDSAAYFCASSPERSNQPQHFGDGTRLSIL.